One and the same sample provided the 21 T cell receptor beta chains below, sequenced in a study of CD4 T cells in relation to SARS-CoV-2 and coronaviruses. Their recognized antigens are unknown. The unexposed donors gave CD4+ T cells in about 2011-2019, prior to COVID-19. CD4+ T cells were isolated from the cells after nine to eleven days of culture. Sequencing was performed with immunoSEQ multiplex PCR; in TCRdb, only in-frame clones are kept and a portion is missing. Among 25,000 to 30,000 clones listed, roughly 80% were seen once. Sequencing used CD4+ T cells from PBMCs, cultured in vitro. These receptor sequences come from a human donor in good health.

This chain uses TRBV4-3 with TRBJ1-1; D call uncertain. There are 17 residues in the CDR3. Germline loops: CDR1 LGHNA, CDR2 YSLEER. Trimming left V 0 bases short and J 0 bases short, with 14 bases between. CDR3 residues: CASSQDPYGRMNTEAFF. DNA for the CDR3: TGCGCCAGCAGCCAAGATCCCTACGGCAGGATGAACACTGAAGCTTTCTTT.

The chain links TRBV4-1 to TRBJ1-4; D is unclear. The CDR3 loop spans 15 amino acids. Germline-derived CDR1 and CDR2 are MGHRA and YSYEKL. Trimming removed 4 bases from V and 1 base from J, with 10 bases in between. DNA of the CDR3: TGCGCCAGCAGCCCCTGGACTAAAACTAATGAAAAACTGTTTTTT. Translation: CASSPWTKTNEKLFF.

V usage is TRBV5-6 and J usage is TRBJ1-3; no clear D gene. CDR1 is SGHDT and CDR2 is YYEEEE in the germline V gene. The CDR3 runs to 15 residues. V was shortened by 4 bases and J by 0 bases, with 11 bases between the two germline ends. The CDR3 DNA reads as TGTGCCAGCAGCCGGACTGATACCTCTGGAAACACCATATATTTT. This gives the protein CASSRTDTSGNTIYF.

This rearrangement joins TRBV19 to TRBJ1-2; 8 bases match TRBD1. J was trimmed by 4 bases and V by 5 bases; bases with no gene match: 3. Germline CDR1 is LNHDA and CDR2 is SQIVND (reference sequence). CDR3 size: 13 residues. CDR3 amino acids: CASSPTGGYGYTF. CDR3 nucleotides: TGTGCCAGTAGTCCTACAGGGGGCTATGGCTACACCTTC.

J is TRBJ1-6 and V is TRBV6-5; D is undetermined. Looked up from germline, CDR1 is MNHEY and CDR2 is SVGAGI. There are 15 residues in the CDR3. Trimming removed 9 bases from V and 0 bases from J, with 12 bases in between. The CDR3 coding sequence is TGTGCCAGTAAAGCGGCAAGCTCCTATAATTCACCCCTCCACTTT. It codes for CASKAASSYNSPLHF.

This clone was found once. The chain recombines TRBV6-5 with TRBJ1-2; D is undetermined. The ends were cut back, 5 bases at V and 0 bases at J, with 10 bases in the middle. CDR3 length: 14 amino acids. Germline assignment: CDR1 MNHEY and CDR2 SVGAGI. The CDR3 DNA sequence: TGTGCCAGCAGTACCGGGAGATCTAACTATGGCTACACCTTC. Protein product: CASSTGRSNYGYTF.

This chain uses TRBV12-3 or TRBV12-4 with TRBJ1-2; the D is unclear. V was shortened by 5 bases and J by 8 bases, with 15 bases between the two germline ends. CDR3 length: 13 amino acids. The CDR3 DNA follows: TGTGCCAGCAGTAGGCAGGAACCCCAGGGCTACACCTTC. This encodes CASSRQEPQGYTF.

In this sample, this clone turned up once. The genes are TRBV27 and TRBJ2-2, with unresolved D. Germline V gives CDR1 MNHEY, CDR2 SMNVEV (reference sequence). V was shortened by 5 bases and J by 6 bases, with 7 bases between the two germline ends. This CDR3 has 12 residues. The CDR3 sequence is CASSRAPGELFF. CDR3 nucleotide sequence: TGTGCCAGCAGTAGGGCCCCCGGGGAGCTGTTTTTT.

The J gene is TRBJ2-1, the V gene TRBV4-3; possibly TRBD1 for D (6 bases). The germline V gene has CDR1 LGHNA and CDR2 YSLEER. Trimming stripped 0 bases from V and 7 bases from J, with 19 bases between. This CDR3 is 17 amino acids long. In DNA form, the CDR3 reads TGCGCCAGCAGCCAAGACGCATGGGGACACCCGGAGAATGAGCAGTTCTTC. This codes for CASSQDAWGHPENEQFF.

This clone was seen more than once but under ten times. The chain is built from TRBV5-6 and TRBJ1-6, with D unclear. The CDR3 length is 13 residues. The V gene lost 0 bases and the J gene lost 7 bases, with 5 bases spanning the gap. Germline CDR1 is SGHDT and CDR2 is YYEEEE. The CDR3 region has the DNA TGTGCCAGCAGCTTGGCGGCAAATTCACCCCTCCACTTT. Its translation is CASSLAANSPLHF. The full variable domain, in which reference TRBV5-6 and TRBJ1-6 provide the parts outside the CDR3, is DAGVTQSPTHLIKTRGQQVTLRCSPKSGHDTVSWYQQALGQGPQFIFQYYEEEERQRGNFPDRFSGHQFPNYSSELNVNALLLGDSALYLCASSLAANSPLHFGNGTRLTVT.

CDR3 DNA sequence: TGTGCCAGCAGTGAAGATAGGGACGAGCAGTACTTC. Encoded protein: CASSEDRDEQYF. The chain couples TRBV6-1 to TRBJ2-7, with D hard to call. Germline V gene data show CDR1 as MNHNS and CDR2 as SASEGT. There are 12 residues in the CDR3. Trimming shortened V by 1 base and J by 5 bases, and 6 bases separated the two germline ends.

The table lists this clone with a count of one. The rearrangement joins TRBV5-1 to TRBJ2-7, with D uncertain. In germline, CDR1 is SGHRS, CDR2 YFSETQ. The CDR3 totals 14 residues. V lost 0 bases to trimming and J lost 0 bases, with 7 bases between them. In nucleotides, the CDR3 is TGCGCCAGCAGCTTGGACACCTTCTCCTACGAGCAGTACTTC. This translates into CASSLDTFSYEQYF.

This CDR3 reads CASSQAPRGSNEKLFF. In nucleotides, the CDR3 is TGCGCCAGCAGCCAAGCCCCGCGGGGTTCTAATGAAAAACTGTTTTTT. The chain links TRBV4-3 to TRBJ1-4; no definite D call. This CDR3 comprises 16 residues. Germline CDR1 and CDR2: LGHNA and YSLEER. Trimming took off 1 base at V and 3 bases at J, with 12 bases between the two ends.

The chain joins TRBV7-9 to TRBJ1-2; possible D gene TRBD1, 5 bases. The CDR3 contains 14 residues. Per the germline V gene, CDR1 is SEHNR and CDR2 is FQNEAQ (reference sequence). V was clipped by 2 bases and J by 6 bases, with 13 bases between them. The CDR3 is CASSLPVQGHGYTF. The CDR3 region has the DNA TGTGCCAGCAGCTTACCGGTTCAGGGCCATGGCTACACCTTC.

Here the CDR3 DNA reads TGTGCCAGCAGCGATACAAACACCGGGGAGCTGTTTTTT. This sequence encodes CASSDTNTGELFF. This rearrangement joins TRBV7-9 to TRBJ2-2, with no clear D. This CDR3 spans 13 amino acids. Looked up from germline, CDR1 is SEHNR and CDR2 is FQNEAQ (reference sequence). V was pared by 5 bases and J by 2 bases, with 6 bases between.

The gene calls are TRBV6-1 and TRBJ1-3; D uncertain. The V gene's germline CDR1 is MNHNS and CDR2 SASEGT. This CDR3 spans 17 amino acids. Deletions cut 2 bases from V and 0 bases from J, with 14 bases between. Here the CDR3 reads CASSESSAWVSGNTIYF. The CDR3 DNA reads TGTGCCAGCAGTGAATCCTCAGCGTGGGTCTCTGGAAACACCATATATTTT.

The CDR3 DNA follows: TGTGCCAGCAGCCAAGGGGACAGGGCCGGGCGGGCCACTGAAGCTTTCTTT. Amino acids: CASSQGDRAGRATEAFF. The chain couples TRBV3-1 (or the pseudogene TRBV3-2) to TRBJ1-1; 9 nucleotides match TRBD1. V lost 1 base to trimming and J lost 4 bases; unmatched junction nucleotides: 10. The germline V gene has CDR1 LGHDT and CDR2 YNNKEL (reference sequence). CDR3 length: 17 residues.

The chain has TRBV6-2 or TRBV6-3 and TRBJ2-1; D remains unclear. Trimming took off 0 bases at V and 10 bases at J, with 7 bases between the two ends. From germline, CDR1 is MNHEY and CDR2 SVGEGT. This CDR3 comprises 12 residues. This CDR3 is CASSYSVREQFF. CDR3 sequence (DNA): TGTGCCAGCAGTTACTCGGTACGCGAGCAGTTCTTC.

This rearrangement joins TRBV11-2 to TRBJ2-7, with TRBD1 matching over 7 bases. CDR3 length equals 15 residues. V lost 7 bases, J lost 0 bases, and 9 bases stayed unmatched. Per germline, CDR1 SGHAT and CDR2 FQNNGV. The CDR3 DNA reads as TGTGCCAGCACTCGAGGGGGCACCCCCTCCTACGAGCAGTACTTC. It codes for CASTRGGTPSYEQYF. The whole variable domain, filled in from reference TRBV11-2 and TRBJ2-7, reads EAGVAQSPRYKIIEKRQSVAFWCNPISGHATLYWYQQILGQGPKLLIQFQNNGVVDDSQLPKDRFSAERLKGVDSTLKIQPAKLEDSAVYLCASTRGGTPSYEQYFGPGTRLTVT.

V and J are TRBV11-3 and TRBJ2-2; D is perhaps TRBD1 (5 bases). The germline CDR1 and CDR2 sequences are SGHNT and YENEEA. The CDR3 consists of 14 residues. V was clipped by 4 bases and J by 5 bases, with 11 bases between them. The CDR3, as DNA: TGTGCCAGCAGCTGGGGCTTTAGGACCGGGGAGCTGTTTTTT. Protein sequence: CASSWGFRTGELFF.

The V gene is TRBV4-3, the J gene TRBJ2-7, with D maybe TRBD2 (5 bases). Germline V CDR1 and CDR2: LGHNA, YSLEER. V dropped 1 base and J dropped 7 bases, with 11 bases sitting between them. The CDR3 runs to 13 residues. The CDR3 DNA reads TGCGCCAGCAGCCAAGTGGGGAGAGAGGAGCAGTACTTC. This translates into CASSQVGREEQYF.